A selection of T cell receptor beta chains follows, all from one sample in a study of blood T cell repertoires in COVID-19. Some clones are missing from TCRdb's copy, which holds only in-frame ones; the method was immunoSEQ multiplex PCR. The data show roughly 150,000 clones, with approximately 95% seen just once and less than 2% held by the top ten. The sequenced material came from peripheral blood. Every receptor here comes from a woman aged 55 to 70 with COVID-19, enrolled during active disease. Each CDR3 is given without its conserved first and last residue. The order of the fields is V gene, clone size, J gene, CDR3 protein. Clone size is shown for a subset of rows, as once, few, many or a class of expanded clone.

TRBV5-4	NA	TRBJ2-1	ASSPRSNEQF
TRBV5-3	NA	TRBJ2-5	ARSNLAGGLEETQY
TRBV12-3/TRBV12-4	NA	TRBJ2-7	ASSFRRSGQY
TRBV6-5	once	TRBJ1-1	ASTLNTEAF
TRBV30	few	TRBJ1-5	AWRGPGRLPNQPQH
TRBV27	NA	TRBJ2-7	ASRDRDYEQY
TRBV7-9	NA	TRBJ1-1	ASSLGGRGGTEAF
TRBV30	NA	TRBJ2-5	AWSDGGPTRETQY
TRBV19	NA	TRBJ1-5	ASDGDRGRQPQH
TRBV10-3	NA	TRBJ2-7	AISGDSAYEQY